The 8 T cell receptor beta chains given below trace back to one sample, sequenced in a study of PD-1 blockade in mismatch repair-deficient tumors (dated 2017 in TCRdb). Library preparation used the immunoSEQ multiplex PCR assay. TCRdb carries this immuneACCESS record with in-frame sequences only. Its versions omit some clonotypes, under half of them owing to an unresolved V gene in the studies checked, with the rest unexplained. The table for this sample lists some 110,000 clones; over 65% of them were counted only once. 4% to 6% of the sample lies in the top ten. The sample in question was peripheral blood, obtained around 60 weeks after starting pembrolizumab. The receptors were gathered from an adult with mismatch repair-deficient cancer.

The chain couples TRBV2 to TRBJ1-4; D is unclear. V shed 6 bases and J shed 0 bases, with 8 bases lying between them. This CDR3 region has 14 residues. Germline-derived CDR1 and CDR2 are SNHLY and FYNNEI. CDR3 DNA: TGTGCCAGCAGCCACAGAACAACTAATGAAAAACTGTTTTTT. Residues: CASSHRTTNEKLFF.

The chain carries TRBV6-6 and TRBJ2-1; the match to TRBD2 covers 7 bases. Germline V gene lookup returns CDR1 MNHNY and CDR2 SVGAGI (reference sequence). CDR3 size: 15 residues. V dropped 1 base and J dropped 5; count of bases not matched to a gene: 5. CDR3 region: CASSYWEGRDNEQFF. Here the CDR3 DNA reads TGTGCCAGCAGTTACTGGGAGGGCCGGGACAATGAGCAGTTCTTC.

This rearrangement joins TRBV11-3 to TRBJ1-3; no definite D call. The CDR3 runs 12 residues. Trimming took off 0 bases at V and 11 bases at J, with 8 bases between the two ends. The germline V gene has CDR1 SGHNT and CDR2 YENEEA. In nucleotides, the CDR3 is TGTGCCAGCAGCTTAGACGGAAGGGCCATATATTTT. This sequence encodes CASSLDGRAIYF. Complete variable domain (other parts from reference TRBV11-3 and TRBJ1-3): EAGVVQSPRYKIIEKKQPVAFWCNPISGHNTLYWYLQNLGQGPELLIRYENEEAVDDSQLPKDRFSAERLKGVDSTLKIQPAELGDSAVYLCASSLDGRAIYFGEGSWLTVV.

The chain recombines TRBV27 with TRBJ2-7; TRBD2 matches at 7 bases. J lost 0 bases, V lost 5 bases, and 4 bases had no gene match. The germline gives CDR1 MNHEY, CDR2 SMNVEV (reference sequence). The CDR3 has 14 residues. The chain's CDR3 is CASSRTSASYEQYF. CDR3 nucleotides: TGTGCCAGCAGTAGAACTAGCGCCTCCTACGAGCAGTACTTC.

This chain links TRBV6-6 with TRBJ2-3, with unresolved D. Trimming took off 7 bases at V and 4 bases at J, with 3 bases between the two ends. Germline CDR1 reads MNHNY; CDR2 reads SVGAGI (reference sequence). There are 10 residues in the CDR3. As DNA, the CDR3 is TGTGCCAGCATGGCAGATACGCAGTATTTT. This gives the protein CASMADTQYF.

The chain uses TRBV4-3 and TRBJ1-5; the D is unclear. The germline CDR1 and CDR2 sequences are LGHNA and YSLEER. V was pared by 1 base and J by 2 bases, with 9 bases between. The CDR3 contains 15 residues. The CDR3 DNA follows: TGCGCCAGCAGCCAAGTTTTGGCAGGCAATCAGCCCCAGCATTTT. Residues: CASSQVLAGNQPQHF.

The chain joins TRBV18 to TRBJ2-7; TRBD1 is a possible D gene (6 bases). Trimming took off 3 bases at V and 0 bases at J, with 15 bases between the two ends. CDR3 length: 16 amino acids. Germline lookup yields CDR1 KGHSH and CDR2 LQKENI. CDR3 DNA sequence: TGTGCCAGCTCACCTCTGTCGGTAGGGGGCTCCTACGAGCAGTACTTC. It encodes CASSPLSVGGSYEQYF.

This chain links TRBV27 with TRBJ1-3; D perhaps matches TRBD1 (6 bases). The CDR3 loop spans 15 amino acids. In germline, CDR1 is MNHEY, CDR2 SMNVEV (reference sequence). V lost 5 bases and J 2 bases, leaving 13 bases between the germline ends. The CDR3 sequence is CASSRSQGTGNTIYF. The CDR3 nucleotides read TGTGCCAGCAGTCGATCGCAGGGGACTGGAAACACCATATATTTT.